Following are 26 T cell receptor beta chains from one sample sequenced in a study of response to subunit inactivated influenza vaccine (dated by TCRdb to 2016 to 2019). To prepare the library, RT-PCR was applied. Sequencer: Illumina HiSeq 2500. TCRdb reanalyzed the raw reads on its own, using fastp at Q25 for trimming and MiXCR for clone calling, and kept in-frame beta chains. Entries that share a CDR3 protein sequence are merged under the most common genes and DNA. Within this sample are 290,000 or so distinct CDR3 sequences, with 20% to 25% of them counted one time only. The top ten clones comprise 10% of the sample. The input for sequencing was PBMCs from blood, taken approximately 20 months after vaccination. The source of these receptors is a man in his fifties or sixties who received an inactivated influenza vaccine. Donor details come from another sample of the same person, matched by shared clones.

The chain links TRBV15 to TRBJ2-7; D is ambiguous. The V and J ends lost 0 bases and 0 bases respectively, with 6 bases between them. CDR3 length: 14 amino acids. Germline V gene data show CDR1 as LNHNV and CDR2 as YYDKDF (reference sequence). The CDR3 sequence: CATSRDWVSYEQYF. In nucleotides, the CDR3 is TGTGCCACCAGCAGAGATTGGGTCTCCTACGAGCAGTACTTC.

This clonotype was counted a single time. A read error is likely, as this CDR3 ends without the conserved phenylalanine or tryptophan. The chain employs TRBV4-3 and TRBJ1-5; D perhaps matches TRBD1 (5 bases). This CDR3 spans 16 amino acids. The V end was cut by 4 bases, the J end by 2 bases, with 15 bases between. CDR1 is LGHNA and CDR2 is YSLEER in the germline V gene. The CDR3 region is CASSLLWQGGNQPQHC. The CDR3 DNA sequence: TGCGCCAGCAGCCTCCTCTGGCAGGGCGGCAATCAGCCCCAGCATTGT.

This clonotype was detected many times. DNA for the CDR3: TGTGCCAGCAGTCCGACAGGGGCTTTTTCACCCCTCCACTTT. Protein: CASSPTGAFSPLHF. The chain carries TRBV28 and TRBJ1-6; 8 bases line up with TRBD1. Germline-derived CDR1 and CDR2 are MDHEN and SYDVKM. The V gene end was trimmed by 5 bases and the J gene end by 9 bases; junction bases not matched to a gene: 6. The CDR3 length is 14 residues.

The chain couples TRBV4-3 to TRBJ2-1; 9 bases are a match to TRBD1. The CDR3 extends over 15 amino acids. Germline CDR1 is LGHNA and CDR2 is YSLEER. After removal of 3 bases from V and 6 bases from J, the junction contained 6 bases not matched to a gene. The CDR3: CASSHEGQGINEQFF. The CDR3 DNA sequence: TGCGCCAGCAGCCACGAAGGACAGGGGATCAATGAGCAGTTCTTC.

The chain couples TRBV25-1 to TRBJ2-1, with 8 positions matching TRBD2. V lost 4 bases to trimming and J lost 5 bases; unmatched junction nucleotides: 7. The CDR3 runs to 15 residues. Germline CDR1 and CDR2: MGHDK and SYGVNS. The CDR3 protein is CASSVIIAGHNEQFF. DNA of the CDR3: TGTGCCAGCAGTGTAATAATAGCGGGGCACAATGAGCAGTTCTTC.

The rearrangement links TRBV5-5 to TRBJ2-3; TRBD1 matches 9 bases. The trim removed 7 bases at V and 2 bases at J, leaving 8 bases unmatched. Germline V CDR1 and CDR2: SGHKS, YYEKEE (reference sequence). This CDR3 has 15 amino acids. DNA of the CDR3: TGTGCCAGCGACCAAGGGACAGGGCCCACAGATACGCAGTATTTT. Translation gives CASDQGTGPTDTQYF.

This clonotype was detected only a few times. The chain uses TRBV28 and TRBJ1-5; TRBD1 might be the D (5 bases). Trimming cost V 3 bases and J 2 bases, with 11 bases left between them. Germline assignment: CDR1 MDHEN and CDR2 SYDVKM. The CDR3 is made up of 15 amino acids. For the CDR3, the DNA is TGTGCCAGCAGTTTTAGGGGCAGGGGCAATCAGCCCCAGCATTTT. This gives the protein CASSFRGRGNQPQHF.

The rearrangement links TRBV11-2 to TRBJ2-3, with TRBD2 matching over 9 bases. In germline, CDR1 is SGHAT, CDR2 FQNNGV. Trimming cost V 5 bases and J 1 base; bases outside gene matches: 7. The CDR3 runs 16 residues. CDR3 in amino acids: CASSPLAGAGTDTQYF. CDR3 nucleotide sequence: TGTGCCAGCAGCCCGTTAGCGGGAGCGGGCACAGATACGCAGTATTTT.

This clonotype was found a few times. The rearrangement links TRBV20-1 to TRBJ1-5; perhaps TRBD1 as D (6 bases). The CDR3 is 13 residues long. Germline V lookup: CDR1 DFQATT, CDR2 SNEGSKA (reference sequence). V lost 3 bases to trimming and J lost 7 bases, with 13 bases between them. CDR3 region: CSASWGAGQPQHF. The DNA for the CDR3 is TGCAGTGCTAGTTGGGGGGCTGGGCAGCCCCAGCATTTT.

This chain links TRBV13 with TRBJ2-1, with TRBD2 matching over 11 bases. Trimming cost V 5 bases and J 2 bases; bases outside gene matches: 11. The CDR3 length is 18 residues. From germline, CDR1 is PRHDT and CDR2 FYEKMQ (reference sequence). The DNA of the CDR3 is TGTGCCAGCAGCCCCGAAACCTTAGCGGGAGGGGCCTACAATGAGCAGTTCTTC. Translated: CASSPETLAGGAYNEQFF.

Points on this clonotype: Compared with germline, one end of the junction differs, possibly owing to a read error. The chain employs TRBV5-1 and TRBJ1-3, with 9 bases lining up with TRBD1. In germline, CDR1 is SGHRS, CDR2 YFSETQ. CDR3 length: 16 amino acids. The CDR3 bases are TGCGTCAGCAGCCCGGGACAGGGAGACTCTGGAAACACCATATATTTT. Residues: CVSSPGQGDSGNTIYF.

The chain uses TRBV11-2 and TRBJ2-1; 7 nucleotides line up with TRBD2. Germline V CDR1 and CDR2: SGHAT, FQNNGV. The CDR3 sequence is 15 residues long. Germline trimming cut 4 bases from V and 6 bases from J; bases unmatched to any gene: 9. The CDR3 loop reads CASSSPRGSPNEQFF. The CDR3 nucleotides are TGTGCCAGCAGCTCCCCCCGCGGGAGCCCCAATGAGCAGTTCTTC.

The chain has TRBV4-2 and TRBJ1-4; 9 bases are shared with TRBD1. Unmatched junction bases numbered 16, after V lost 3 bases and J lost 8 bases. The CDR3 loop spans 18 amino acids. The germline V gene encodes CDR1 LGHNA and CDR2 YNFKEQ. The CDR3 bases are TGTGCCAGCAGCCAGCTTCCCCTCACCCGGGACAGGGAGGAAAAACTGTTTTTT. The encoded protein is CASSQLPLTRDREEKLFF.

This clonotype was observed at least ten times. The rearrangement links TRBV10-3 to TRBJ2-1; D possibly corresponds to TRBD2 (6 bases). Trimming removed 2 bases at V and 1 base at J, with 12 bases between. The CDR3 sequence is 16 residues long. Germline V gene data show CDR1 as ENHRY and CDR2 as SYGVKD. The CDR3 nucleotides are TGTGCCATCAGTGAGCCGACGGGACTGTCCTACAATGAGCAGTTCTTC. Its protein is CAISEPTGLSYNEQFF.

CDR3 DNA: TGCGCCAGCAGCTATGACGGTAGAGAAGAGACCCAGTACTTC. It translates to CASSYDGREETQYF. The rearrangement joins TRBV5-1 to TRBJ2-5; D is uncertain. Germline loops: CDR1 SGHRS, CDR2 YFSETQ. V lost 3 bases and J 3 bases, leaving 12 bases between the germline ends. The CDR3 contains 14 residues.

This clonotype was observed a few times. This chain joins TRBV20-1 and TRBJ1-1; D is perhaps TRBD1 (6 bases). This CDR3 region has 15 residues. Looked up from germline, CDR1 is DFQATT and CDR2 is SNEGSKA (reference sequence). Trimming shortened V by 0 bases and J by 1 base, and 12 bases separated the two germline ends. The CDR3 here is CSARDRWGQNTEAFF. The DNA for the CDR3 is TGCAGTGCTAGAGATCGCTGGGGGCAGAACACTGAAGCTTTCTTT.

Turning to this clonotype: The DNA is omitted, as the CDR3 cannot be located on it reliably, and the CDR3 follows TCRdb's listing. This chain's CDR3 is CSAGVGGYGCTF. The chain uses TRBV20-1 and TRBJ1-2. Ends included, the CDR3 has 12 residues. The germline gives CDR1 DFQATT, CDR2 SNEGSKA (reference sequence).

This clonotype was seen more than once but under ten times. The CDR3 DNA sequence: TGCAGCGTTGGATTCGGCGGGGGGGCGATACAAAACAATGAGCAGTTCTTC. Amino acids: CSVGFGGGAIQNNEQFF. This chain connects TRBV29-1 to TRBJ2-1; 9 nucleotides align to TRBD2. Per the germline V gene, CDR1 is SQVTM and CDR2 is ANQGSEA. The CDR3 loop spans 17 amino acids. Unmatched junction bases numbered 15, after V lost 4 bases and J lost 5 bases.

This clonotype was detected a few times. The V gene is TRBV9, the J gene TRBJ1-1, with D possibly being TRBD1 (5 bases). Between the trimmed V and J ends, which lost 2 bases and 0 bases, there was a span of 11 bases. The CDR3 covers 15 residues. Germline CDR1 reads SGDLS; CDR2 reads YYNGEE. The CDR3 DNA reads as TGTGCCAGCAGCGTCGAGGAGGGGATGAACACTGAAGCTTTCTTT. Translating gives CASSVEEGMNTEAFF.

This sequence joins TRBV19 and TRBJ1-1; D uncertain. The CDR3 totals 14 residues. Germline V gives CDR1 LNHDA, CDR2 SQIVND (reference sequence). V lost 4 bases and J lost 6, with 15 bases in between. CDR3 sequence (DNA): TGTGCCAGTAGTAAAGTCGGGGTTGAGGCTGAAGCTTTCTTT. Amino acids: CASSKVGVEAEAFF.

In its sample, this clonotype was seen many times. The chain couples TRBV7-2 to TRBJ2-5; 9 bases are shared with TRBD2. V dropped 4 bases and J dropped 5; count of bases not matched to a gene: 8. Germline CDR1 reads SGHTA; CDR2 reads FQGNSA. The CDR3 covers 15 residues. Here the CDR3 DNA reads TGTGCCAGCAGCTACACTAGCGGGTTGGTGGAGACCCAGTACTTC. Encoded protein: CASSYTSGLVETQYF.

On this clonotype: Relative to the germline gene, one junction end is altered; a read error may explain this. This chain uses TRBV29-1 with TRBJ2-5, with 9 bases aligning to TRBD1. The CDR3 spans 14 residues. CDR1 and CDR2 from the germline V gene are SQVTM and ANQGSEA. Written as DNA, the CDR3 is TGCAGCGTTGAAGGGGGACAGGGACAAGTGACCCAGTACTTC. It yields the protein CSVEGGQGQVTQYF.

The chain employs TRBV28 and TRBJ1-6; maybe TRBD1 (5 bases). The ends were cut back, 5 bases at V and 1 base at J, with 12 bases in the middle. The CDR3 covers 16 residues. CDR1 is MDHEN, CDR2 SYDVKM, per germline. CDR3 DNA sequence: TGTGCCAGCAGTGGGACTGGCCTGTCCTATAATTCACCCCTCCACTTT. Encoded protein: CASSGTGLSYNSPLHF.

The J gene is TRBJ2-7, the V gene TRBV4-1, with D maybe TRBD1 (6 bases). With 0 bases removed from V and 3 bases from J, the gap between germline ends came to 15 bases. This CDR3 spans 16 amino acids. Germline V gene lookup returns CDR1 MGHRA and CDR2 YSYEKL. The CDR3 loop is CASSQDPGTRSYEQYF. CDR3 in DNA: TGCGCCAGCAGCCAAGATCCGGGGACAAGGAGCTACGAGCAGTACTTC.

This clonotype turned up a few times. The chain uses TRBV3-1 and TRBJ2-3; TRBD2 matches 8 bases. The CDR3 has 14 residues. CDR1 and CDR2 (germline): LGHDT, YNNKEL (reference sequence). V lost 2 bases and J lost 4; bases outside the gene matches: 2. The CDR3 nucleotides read TGTGCCAGCAGCCAATCGGGACTAGCAGATACGCAGTATTTT. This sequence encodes CASSQSGLADTQYF.

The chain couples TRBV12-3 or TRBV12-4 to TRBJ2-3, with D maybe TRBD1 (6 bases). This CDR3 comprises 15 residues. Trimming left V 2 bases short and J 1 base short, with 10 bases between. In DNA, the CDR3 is TGTGCCAGCAGTTTAAGGGGGTTGGGCACAGATACGCAGTATTTT. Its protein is CASSLRGLGTDTQYF.